The 18 T cell receptor beta chains below all came from one sample that was sequenced in a study of cytotoxic CD8 clonotypes in ibrutinib-treated CLL. Clones were sequenced by immunoSEQ multiplex PCR, and TCRdb holds only the in-frame ones, with some missing. The table has about 140,000 clones, 77% seen once; the top ten hold approximately 28%. Sequencing was performed on PBMCs, taken after 12 months of ibrutinib treatment. The source is a human donor with chronic lymphocytic leukemia.

The CDR3 spells CASSYSWDRVSDEQYF. The CDR3, as DNA: TGTGCCAGCAGTTACTCGTGGGACAGGGTAAGCGACGAGCAGTACTTC. J is TRBJ2-7 and V is TRBV6-5; 9 positions agree with TRBD1. The V segment lost 0 bases and the J segment 5 bases; nucleotides outside the gene matches: 8. CDR1 is MNHEY and CDR2 is SVGAGI in the germline V gene. The CDR3 totals 16 residues.

This chain connects TRBV10-1 to TRBJ1-1; perhaps TRBD1 as D (6 bases). The V end was cut by 1 base, the J end by 5 bases, with 14 bases between. CDR1 is WNHNN, CDR2 SYGVQD, per germline (reference sequence). CDR3 length equals 15 residues. Here the CDR3 reads CASSECDQGKTEAFF. CDR3 DNA: TGCGCCAGCAGTGAGTGTGACCAGGGGAAGACTGAAGCTTTCTTT.

The genes are TRBV7-9 and TRBJ1-1; 8 bases match TRBD1. With 6 bases clipped from V and 3 bases from J, the junction kept 3 bases outside the gene matches. This CDR3 is built from 13 residues. Germline V CDR1 and CDR2: SEHNR, FQNEAQ (reference sequence). As DNA, the CDR3 is TGTGCCAGCAGGGGACAGGCGGACACTGAAGCTTTCTTT. Its translation: CASRGQADTEAFF.

V usage is TRBV7-2 and J usage is TRBJ2-7; D gene ambiguous. Germline V CDR1 and CDR2: SGHTA, FQGNSA. CDR3 length: 16 residues. V was trimmed by 1 base and J by 0 bases, leaving 13 bases between them. The CDR3 region is CASSLVTGPSSYEQYF. The CDR3 DNA reads TGTGCCAGCAGCTTAGTAACGGGCCCTAGCTCCTACGAGCAGTACTTC.

The rearrangement links TRBV4-1 to TRBJ2-5; 9 nucleotides match TRBD2. The CDR3 is made up of 19 amino acids. Trimming removed 2 bases from V and 2 bases from J; junction bases left unmatched: 15. CDR1 and CDR2 from the germline V gene are MGHRA and YSYEKL. CDR3 sequence reads: CASSQPRLAGPEGQETQYF. The CDR3 DNA follows: TGCGCCAGCAGCCAACCCCGGCTAGCGGGACCCGAGGGACAAGAGACCCAGTACTTC.

This sequence joins TRBV28 and TRBJ2-7, with 9 nucleotides matching TRBD1. The V segment lost 7 bases and the J segment 2 bases; nucleotides outside the gene matches: 12. The CDR3 runs 16 residues. The germline V gene has CDR1 MDHEN and CDR2 SYDVKM. The CDR3 is CASMGIPGQGPYEQYF. For the CDR3, the DNA is TGTGCCAGCATGGGGATTCCGGGACAGGGACCCTACGAGCAGTACTTC.

The chain uses TRBV5-1 and TRBJ2-1; perhaps D is TRBD1 or TRBD2 (5 bases each). The V gene lost 0 bases and the J gene lost 6 bases, with 13 bases spanning the gap. The CDR3 has 15 amino acids. Germline V CDR1 and CDR2: SGHRS, YFSETQ. Here the CDR3 reads CASSLDVPGSNEQFF. In DNA form, the CDR3 reads TGCGCCAGCAGCTTGGATGTGCCAGGGAGCAATGAGCAGTTCTTC. Full variable domain (outside the CDR3, taken from reference TRBV5-1 and TRBJ2-1): KAGVTQTPRYLIKTRGQQVTLSCSPISGHRSVSWYQQTPGQGLQFLFEYFSETQRNKGNFPGRFSGRQFSNSRSEMNVSTLELGDSALYLCASSLDVPGSNEQFFGPGTRLTVL.

CDR3 nucleotide sequence: TGTGCCAGCGGGGGGTCCTACAATGAGCAGTTCTTC. It is translated as CASGGSYNEQFF. The chain uses TRBV6-5 and TRBJ2-1; possibly TRBD2 for D (6 bases). The CDR3 length is 12 residues. V dropped 8 bases and J dropped 1 base, with 6 bases sitting between them. Germline V lookup: CDR1 MNHEY, CDR2 SVGAGI.

The chain carries TRBV28 and TRBJ1-1; 8 bases map to TRBD1. CDR3 size: 13 residues. V trimming: 10 bases; J trimming: 10 bases; junction bases outside the gene matches: 14. The germline gives CDR1 MDHEN, CDR2 SYDVKM. The CDR3 sequence is CATHPKDRGPAFF. The CDR3 DNA reads as TGTGCCACCCACCCCAAAGACAGGGGCCCAGCTTTCTTT.

There are a few counts of this clone. This chain links TRBV18 with TRBJ2-1, with D hard to call. CDR3 length: 11 residues. The germline V and J ends were trimmed by 3 bases and 9 bases, with 6 bases remaining between them. Germline CDR1 reads KGHSH; CDR2 reads LQKENI. The CDR3 region has the DNA TGTGCCAGCTCACCGCAGGTTGAGCAGTTCTTC. This codes for CASSPQVEQFF. The whole variable domain, filled in from reference TRBV18 and TRBJ2-1, reads NAGVMQNPRHLVRRRGQEARLRCSPMKGHSHVYWYRQLPEEGLKFMVYLQKENIIDESGMPKERFSAEFPKEGPSILRIQQVVRGDSAAYFCASSPQVEQFFGPGTRLTVL.

The chain joins TRBV28 to TRBJ2-7; TRBD1 agrees at 9 bases. This CDR3 is 16 amino acids long. Germline CDR1 reads MDHEN; CDR2 reads SYDVKM. The V gene end was trimmed by 5 bases and the J gene end by 2 bases; junction bases not matched to a gene: 10. The CDR3 sequence is CASSLMDRGRTYEQYF. In nucleotides, the CDR3 is TGTGCCAGCAGTCTAATGGACAGGGGCCGCACCTACGAGCAGTACTTC.

V and J are TRBV28 and TRBJ2-7, with a tentative D call TRBD1 (6 bases). Germline V gene sequence: CDR1 MDHEN, CDR2 SYDVKM. CDR3 size: 13 residues. V was cut by 10 bases and J by 0 bases, with 13 bases left in between. CDR3: CATKGVPSYEQYF. The CDR3 DNA follows: TGTGCCACGAAGGGGGTTCCCTCCTACGAGCAGTACTTC.

This clone showed up just a few times. The CDR3 spells CASSDPGQADEQYF. In nucleotides, the CDR3 is TGTGCCAGCAGTGATCCGGGACAGGCCGACGAGCAGTACTTC. The rearrangement uses TRBV6-1 and TRBJ2-7, with 8 bases fitting TRBD1. The germline V gene encodes CDR1 MNHNS and CDR2 SASEGT. With V trimmed by 3 bases and J by 5 bases, 6 bases remained unmatched. The CDR3 runs to 14 residues.

V gene TRBV11-2 combines with J gene TRBJ2-2, with 8 bases matching TRBD1. The length of the CDR3 is 14 residues. V shed 4 bases and J 7 bases; nucleotides not matched to a gene: 5. CDR1 is SGHAT, CDR2 FQNNGV, per germline. Here the CDR3 reads CASSYSGGFGELFF. The CDR3 DNA reads TGTGCCAGCAGCTACTCAGGGGGCTTCGGGGAGCTGTTTTTT. The variable domain in full, completed from reference TRBV11-2 and TRBJ2-2, reads EAGVAQSPRYKIIEKRQSVAFWCNPISGHATLYWYQQILGQGPKLLIQFQNNGVVDDSQLPKDRFSAERLKGVDSTLKIQPAKLEDSAVYLCASSYSGGFGELFFGEGSRLTVL.

Worth noting for this clone: The same CDR3 is also encoded by other DNA sequences in this sample. The chain couples TRBV27 to TRBJ1-6, with 7 bases fitting TRBD1. The germline CDR1 and CDR2 sequences are MNHEY and SMNVEV (reference sequence). Trimming at V came to 3 bases and at J to 9 bases, leaving 5 bases not matched to a gene. CDR3 length: 14 residues. CDR3 amino acids: CASSFQGVGSPLHF. For the CDR3, the DNA is TGTGCCAGCAGTTTTCAGGGGGTCGGTTCACCCCTCCACTTT.

This clone was seen a few times. This chain links TRBV27 with TRBJ1-2; no firm D call. In germline, CDR1 is MNHEY, CDR2 SMNVEV (reference sequence). The CDR3 totals 13 residues. Trimming pared 5 bases from V and 4 bases from J, leaving 11 bases between. The CDR3 reads CASSITPTYGYTF. The CDR3 DNA reads as TGTGCCAGCAGTATAACACCGACCTATGGCTACACCTTC.

The J gene is TRBJ2-3, the V gene TRBV29-1; 8 bases are a match to TRBD2. V lost 6 bases, J lost 3 bases, and 2 bases stayed unmatched. In germline, CDR1 is SQVTM, CDR2 ANQGSEA. The CDR3 totals 12 residues. As DNA, the CDR3 is TGCAGCGTCCTAGCGGGTACAGATACGCAGTATTTT. This encodes CSVLAGTDTQYF.

The chain combines TRBV5-6 with TRBJ1-2, with 7 positions matching TRBD1. The germline V gene has CDR1 SGHDT and CDR2 YYEEEE. The J segment lost 0 bases and the V segment lost 1 base, leaving 6 bases of the junction unmatched. This CDR3 spans 16 amino acids. Written as DNA, the CDR3 is TGTGCCAGCAGCTTGAAGGGGGCGCTCGCTAACTATGGCTACACCTTC. Residues: CASSLKGALANYGYTF.